These 17 T cell receptor beta chains originate from one sample sequenced in a study of response to subunit inactivated influenza vaccine. TCRdb called the RT-PCR reads again in MiXCR, with one record for every CDR3 protein. The sample consists of 650,000 to 700,000 distinct CDR3 sequences, approximately 14% of them appearing once. The sequenced sample was PBMCs from blood, obtained about 13 days after vaccination. These receptors were obtained from a man aged 50-60 years who received an inactivated influenza vaccine.

This clonotype was picked up a small number of times. This sequence joins TRBV5-1 and TRBJ2-1; 14 bases are a match to TRBD2. The CDR3 sequence is 17 residues long. The V gene's germline CDR1 is SGHRS and CDR2 YFSETQ. The V segment lost 0 bases and the J segment 9 bases; nucleotides outside the gene matches: 8. The CDR3 protein is CASSLGLAGGYDFEQFF. Written as DNA, the CDR3 is TGCGCCAGCAGCTTGGGACTAGCGGGGGGGTACGATTTTGAGCAGTTCTTC. Looking up the rest from reference TRBV5-1 and TRBJ2-1 gives the full variable domain: KAGVTQTPRYLIKTRGQQVTLSCSPISGHRSVSWYQQTPGQGLQFLFEYFSETQRNKGNFPGRFSGRQFSNSRSEMNVSTLELGDSALYLCASSLGLAGGYDFEQFFGPGTRLTVL.

V and J are TRBV10-3 and TRBJ2-1; 8 bases are shared with TRBD2. Germline CDR1 is ENHRY and CDR2 is SYGVKD. The CDR3 extends over 16 amino acids. Losses at the gene ends were 6 bases for V and 5 bases for J; bases not matched to a gene: 12. CDR3 in amino acids: CAIRADSGLADNEQFF. For the CDR3, the DNA is TGTGCCATCAGGGCTGACAGCGGACTAGCAGACAATGAGCAGTTCTTC.

This clonotype turned up a few times. The chain combines TRBV5-6 with TRBJ2-3; 8 nucleotides agree with TRBD2. CDR3 size: 13 residues. Per the germline V gene, CDR1 is SGHDT and CDR2 is YYEEEE. Germline trimming cut 9 bases from V and 3 bases from J; bases unmatched to any gene: 6. The CDR3 DNA reads as TGTGCCACGAAGTCTAGCGGGACAGATACGCAGTATTTT. Translation gives CATKSSGTDTQYF.

This clonotype occurred a few times. J is TRBJ2-2 and V is TRBV6-5; D not resolved. Between the trimmed V and J ends, which lost 0 bases and 6 bases, there was a span of 14 bases. The CDR3 totals 16 residues. Looked up from germline, CDR1 is MNHEY and CDR2 is SVGAGI. The CDR3 DNA is TGTGCCAGCAGTTACTCGAGGTCCGCCGGATCCGGGGAGCTGTTTTTT. Its protein is CASSYSRSAGSGELFF.

This clonotype showed up many times. The V and J genes are TRBV10-3 and TRBJ2-3; 13 positions agree with TRBD2. This CDR3 spans 18 amino acids. J was trimmed by 3 bases and V by 1 base; bases with no gene match: 7. The V gene's germline CDR1 is ENHRY and CDR2 SYGVKD. CDR3 coding DNA: TGTGCCATCAGTGAGTGGATAACTAGCGGGAGGGTGACAGATACGCAGTATTTT. This gives the protein CAISEWITSGRVTDTQYF.

Only a few counts were recorded for this clonotype. The chain links TRBV28 to TRBJ2-1; 7 nucleotides agree with TRBD1. Losses at the gene ends were 3 bases for V and 4 bases for J; bases not matched to a gene: 6. CDR3 length: 15 amino acids. Germline V gene sequence: CDR1 MDHEN, CDR2 SYDVKM. The CDR3 coding sequence is TGTGCCAGCAGTTTGGACAGGCCGATTTACAATGAGCAGTTCTTC. Residues: CASSLDRPIYNEQFF.

The V gene is TRBV25-1, the J gene TRBJ1-4, with D uncertain. The V end was cut by 1 base, the J end by 7 bases, with 13 bases between. CDR3 size: 15 residues. Germline-derived CDR1 and CDR2 are MGHDK and SYGVNS. The CDR3 is CASSEWSLLGEKLFF. Written as DNA, the CDR3 is TGTGCCAGCAGTGAATGGAGCCTCCTGGGTGAAAAACTGTTTTTT.

The rearrangement uses TRBV28 and TRBJ1-1, with TRBD1 matching over 9 bases. This CDR3 region has 14 residues. The germline V gene has CDR1 MDHEN and CDR2 SYDVKM. The V and J ends lost 4 bases and 6 bases, in that order; junction bases with no gene match: 6. This chain's CDR3 is CASSSGTGRSEAFF. CDR3 nucleotide sequence: TGTGCCAGCAGTTCCGGGACAGGGAGATCTGAAGCTTTCTTT.

A few counts support this clonotype. This sequence joins TRBV29-1 and TRBJ2-2; unclear D gene. This CDR3 region has 15 residues. V was clipped by 6 bases and J by 6 bases, with 20 bases between them. Germline V gene data show CDR1 as SQVTM and CDR2 as ANQGSEA. The CDR3 DNA follows: TGCAGCGTAAAAAGTGGCTTCCCCGCACCCGGGGAGCTGTTTTTT. This encodes CSVKSGFPAPGELFF.

Comment on this clonotype: The junction and the germline gene differ at one end; a read error may be behind it. The J gene is TRBJ1-1, the V gene TRBV19, with a tentative D call TRBD1 (5 bases). The length of the CDR3 is 15 residues. Germline CDR1 reads LNHDA; CDR2 reads SQIVND (reference sequence). CDR3 nucleotide sequence: TGTGCCAGTAGTCTAGACAGAATCTTGAACACTGAAGCTTTCTTT. This sequence encodes CASSLDRILNTEAFF. The variable domain in full, completed from reference TRBV19 and TRBJ1-1, reads DGGITQSPKYLFRKEGQNVTLSCEQNLNHDAMYWYRQDPGQGLRLIYYSQIVNDFQKGDIAEGYSVSREKKESFPLTVTSAQKNPTAFYLCASSLDRILNTEAFFGQGTRLTVV.

This CDR3 reads CASSFISGYYEQYF. CDR3 DNA sequence: TGTGCCAGCAGTTTTATTAGCGGGTACTACGAGCAGTACTTC. The rearrangement uses TRBV28 and TRBJ2-7; 7 nucleotides match TRBD2. This CDR3 contains 14 residues. Trimming took 3 bases from V and 3 from J; bases not matched to a gene: 5. The germline gives CDR1 MDHEN, CDR2 SYDVKM.

The sample holds a few counts of this clonotype. V is TRBV7-9 and J is TRBJ2-3; 11 bases map to TRBD2. The CDR3 is 16 residues long. Unmatched junction bases numbered 7, after V lost 4 bases and J lost 4 bases. Germline CDR1 is SEHNR and CDR2 is FQNEAQ (reference sequence). The CDR3 loop reads CASSSLLAGEADTQYF. The CDR3 region has the DNA TGTGCCAGCAGCTCTCTACTAGCGGGGGAAGCAGATACGCAGTATTTT.

In this sample, this clonotype turned up many times. The chain uses TRBV5-1 and TRBJ2-1, with 10 bases lining up with TRBD2. The germline gives CDR1 SGHRS, CDR2 YFSETQ. CDR3 length equals 15 residues. The junction had 2 bases not matched to a gene; V was cut back by 0 bases and J by 5 bases. The CDR3 spells CASSLGLAGDNEQFF. The CDR3 bases are TGCGCCAGCAGCTTGGGACTAGCGGGTGACAATGAGCAGTTCTTC.

V gene TRBV6-1 combines with J gene TRBJ1-2; perhaps TRBD1 as D (6 bases). V was clipped by 6 bases and J by 9 bases, with 20 bases between them. This CDR3 has 14 amino acids. Looked up from germline, CDR1 is MNHNS and CDR2 is SASEGT. CDR3 sequence (DNA): TGTGCCAGCAGCCGGCCAGGGGAGATGTGGAGCTACACCTTC. Translated, it gives CASSRPGEMWSYTF.

The chain links TRBV12-3 or TRBV12-4 to TRBJ2-1; 10 positions match TRBD2. This CDR3 has 14 residues. Trimming took 10 bases from V and 4 from J; bases not matched to a gene: 7. The CDR3 loop reads CATSSGGEYNEQFF. The CDR3 DNA is TGTGCCACAAGCAGCGGGGGGGAATACAATGAGCAGTTCTTC.

The chain combines TRBV7-8 with TRBJ2-7; a possible D gene is TRBD1 (5 bases). The germline V gene has CDR1 SGHVS and CDR2 FQNEAQ. This CDR3 has 15 residues. V was pared by 6 bases and J by 2 bases, with 17 bases between. CDR3 bases: TGTGCCAGCAGAAAAGAAGAAGGGGTTACCTACGAGCAGTACTTC. Translating gives CASRKEEGVTYEQYF.

The chain is built from TRBV12-3 or TRBV12-4 and TRBJ2-4; 10 positions match TRBD2. CDR3 length: 17 amino acids. V dropped 3 bases and J dropped 0; count of bases not matched to a gene: 5. The DNA for the CDR3 is TGTGCCAGCAGTTTTTTAGCGGGGGGCCGAGCCAAAAACATTCAGTACTTC. Encoded protein: CASSFLAGGRAKNIQYF.